This T cell receptor (beta chain) was captured in a study of blood T cell repertoires in COVID-19. The overall study: Spain, Italy and the United States supplied samples that represented acute and convalescent COVID-19.

Deletions cut 6 bases from V and 0 bases from J, with 15 bases between. This CDR3 spans 15 amino acids. Germline V gives CDR1 SGHDT, CDR2 YYEEEE. Sequenced by immunoSEQ multiplex PCR; TCRdb stores in-frame clones only, minus some. The sample lists some 150,000 clones; 75% to 90% were seen once. The sequenced sample was peripheral blood. This sequence originates from a man aged 55 to 69 with acute or convalescent COVID-19. The chain is built from TRBV5-6 and TRBJ1-2, with D tentatively TRBD1 (5 bases). The CDR3 DNA reads TGTGCCAGCAAATCTGACCCGACAGCTAACTATGGCTACACCTTC. Protein sequence: CASKSDPTANYGYTF.